This T cell receptor beta chain was observed in a study of response to subunit inactivated influenza vaccine. Overall study findings and caveats: It was suggested by the authors that few new T cells are recruited by each seasonal influenza vaccination.

TCRdb re-called the RT-PCR reads with MiXCR, one entry per CDR3 protein. The repertoire holds fewer than 800,000 distinct CDR3 sequences, with approximately 15% as singletons. A remark on this clonotype: Its antigen is not known.

Germline lookup yields CDR1 PRHDT and CDR2 FYEKMQ (reference sequence). V was cut by 4 bases and J by 4 bases, with 17 bases left in between. The CDR3 covers 15 residues. This sequence joins TRBV13 and TRBJ2-7; tentative D call: TRBD2 (7 bases). The input for sequencing was PBMCs from blood, taken 12 days after vaccination. The receptor's source is a man aged 50-59 years who received an inactivated influenza vaccine. CDR3 residues: CASSSRGGGDYEQYF. As DNA, the CDR3 is TGTGCCAGCAGCTCCAGGGGAGGGGGGGATTACGAGCAGTACTTC.